The 4 T cell receptor beta chains given below trace back to one sample, sequenced in a study of T-cell memory formation after mild COVID-19. TCRdb analysed the 5' RACE reads with MiXCR anew, one entry per CDR3 protein. The sample has under 85,000 distinct CDR3 sequences, around 14% seen once; the top ten hold about 33%. The sample taken for sequencing was PBMCs or a T cell subset sorted from them (not recorded which). Source of these receptors: an adult woman who had mild COVID-19 (a few samples of this study predate the infection). Cell type and time point are not known.

This clonotype was detected only a few times. The chain uses TRBV4-1 and TRBJ2-3; D is perhaps TRBD2 (7 bases). The ends were cut back, 4 bases at V and 1 base at J, with 15 bases in the middle. The CDR3 sequence is 16 residues long. Germline V gene data show CDR1 as MGHRA and CDR2 as YSYEKL. Here the CDR3 reads CASSRPWGGGTDTQYF. The CDR3 DNA sequence: TGCGCCAGCAGCCGCCCCTGGGGGGGCGGCACAGATACGCAGTATTTT.

This clonotype was seen repeatedly, ten times or more. J is TRBJ2-1 and V is TRBV5-6, with 8 bases identical to TRBD2. Germline CDR1 and CDR2: SGHDT and YYEEEE. Trimming at V came to 4 bases and at J to 4 bases, leaving 10 bases not matched to a gene. This CDR3 has 16 residues. This CDR3 reads CASSLLGSGSYNEQFF. The CDR3 DNA reads as TGTGCCAGCAGCCTTCTCGGGAGCGGGAGTTACAATGAGCAGTTCTTC.

The rearrangement uses TRBV5-1 and TRBJ2-1; 8 positions match TRBD1. This CDR3 region has 15 residues. The V and J ends lost 4 bases and 0 bases, in that order; junction bases with no gene match: 3. Germline V gives CDR1 SGHRS, CDR2 YFSETQ. Here the CDR3 DNA reads TGCGCCAGCAGCAGCGGACAGGGCTCCTACAATGAGCAGTTCTTC. Translated, it gives CASSSGQGSYNEQFF.

CDR3 region: CASSQGQGAQPQHF. As DNA, the CDR3 is TGTGCCAGCAGCCAAGGACAGGGGGCTCAGCCCCAGCATTTT. The chain links TRBV4-2 to TRBJ1-5; 10 positions agree with TRBD1. The CDR3 covers 14 residues. After removal of 1 base from V and 6 bases from J, the junction contained 0 bases not matched to a gene. The V gene's germline CDR1 is LGHNA and CDR2 YNFKEQ.